The present T cell receptor (beta chain) was sequenced within a study of cytomegalovirus exposure and HLA in healthy donors. Regarding the study as a whole: Upon later analysis, TCR association rates were observed to vary by HLA locus, being highest for DRB1 and lowest for HLA-C. Later, an analysis showed that TCR beta chains associated with HLA were more clonally expanded than others that were equally common. The records held CMV serostatus as the only immune exposure information. Among the most significant clusters, several appeared linked to common viral pathogens in a later analysis.

A remark on this clone: Antigen: not known.

60 Vbeta and 13 Jbeta primers were used in PCR. Measured with immunoSEQ multiplex PCR; TCRdb has only the in-frame clones, and not every one. Here the sample spans roughly 150,000 clones, around 83% being singletons. The receptor comes from a man in his thirties or forties in good health and CMV-seropositive. Sequencing was performed on PBMCs.

The CDR3 coding sequence is TGTGCCATCAGTGAGCTCACAGATACGCAGTATTTT. Its translation is CAISELTDTQYF. The chain links TRBV10-3 to TRBJ2-3; D is unresolved. Per germline, CDR1 ENHRY and CDR2 SYGVKD. V was trimmed by 2 bases and J by 2 bases, leaving 2 bases between them. The CDR3 is 12 residues long.